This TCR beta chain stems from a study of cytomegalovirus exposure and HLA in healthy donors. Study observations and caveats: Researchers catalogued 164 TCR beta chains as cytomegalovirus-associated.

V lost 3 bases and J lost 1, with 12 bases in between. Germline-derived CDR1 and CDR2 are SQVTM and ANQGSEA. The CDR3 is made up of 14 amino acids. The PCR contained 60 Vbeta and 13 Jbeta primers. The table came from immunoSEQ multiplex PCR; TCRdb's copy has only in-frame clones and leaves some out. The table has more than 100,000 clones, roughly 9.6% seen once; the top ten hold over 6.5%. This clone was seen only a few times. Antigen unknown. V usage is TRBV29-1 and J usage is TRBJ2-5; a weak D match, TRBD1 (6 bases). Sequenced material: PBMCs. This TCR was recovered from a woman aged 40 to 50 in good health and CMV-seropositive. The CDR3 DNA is TGCAGCGTTGAGGACAGAAGATTCCAAGAGACCCAGTACTTC. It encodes CSVEDRRFQETQYF.